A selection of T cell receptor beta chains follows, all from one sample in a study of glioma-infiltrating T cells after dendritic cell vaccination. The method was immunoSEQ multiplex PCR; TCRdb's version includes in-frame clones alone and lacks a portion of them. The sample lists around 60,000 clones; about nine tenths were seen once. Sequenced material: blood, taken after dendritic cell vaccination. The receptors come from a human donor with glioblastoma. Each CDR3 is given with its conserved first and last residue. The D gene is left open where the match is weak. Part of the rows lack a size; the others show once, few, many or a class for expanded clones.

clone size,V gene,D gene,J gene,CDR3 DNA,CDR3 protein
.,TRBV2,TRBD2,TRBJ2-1,TGTGCCAGCAGTCTAGCGGGAGGGCCTTCCAGCTCCTACAATGAGCAGTTCTTC,CASSLAGGPSSSYNEQFF
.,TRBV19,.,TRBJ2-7,TGTGCCAGTAGTATAGGGACAGCCTACGAGCAGTACTTC,CASSIGTAYEQYF
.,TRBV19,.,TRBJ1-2,TGTGCCAGTAGTATCCGGAACAGGGTGGATGGCTACACCTTC,CASSIRNRVDGYTF
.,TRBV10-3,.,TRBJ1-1,TGTGCCATCAGAACAGGGAATCCTGGGAACACTGAAGCTTTCTTT,CAIRTGNPGNTEAFF
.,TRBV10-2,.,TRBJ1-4,TGCGCCAGCAGTGAAAGCTTTAGACTGCTTAATGAAAAACTGTTTTTT,CASSESFRLLNEKLFF
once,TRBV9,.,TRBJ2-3,TGTGCCAGCAGCCCCCCAGGTGTAAGCACAGATACGCAGTATTTT,CASSPPGVSTDTQYF
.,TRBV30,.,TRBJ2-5,TGTGCCTGGAGCCCTATAACAGAGACCCAGTACTTC,CAWSPITETQYF
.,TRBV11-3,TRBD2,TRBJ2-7,TGTGCCAGCAGCAGCGGAGTGGCTAGCGGGAGTGGAGAGCAGTACTTC,CASSSGVASGSGEQYF
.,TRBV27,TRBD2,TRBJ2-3,TGTGCCAGCAGTTTTCGACTAGCGGGGCCAGATACGCAGTATTTT,CASSFRLAGPDTQYF
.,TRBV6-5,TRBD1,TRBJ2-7,TGTGCCAGCAGTACCGGACAGGGCTCCTACGAGCAGTACTTC,CASSTGQGSYEQYF
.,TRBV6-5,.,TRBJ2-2,TGTGCCAGCAGATCCCCAGCAGGCACCGGGGAGCTGTTTTTT,CASRSPAGTGELFF
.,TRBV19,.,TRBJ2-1,TGTGCCAGTAGCTTTAGCTCCTACAATGAGCAGTTCTTC,CASSFSSYNEQFF
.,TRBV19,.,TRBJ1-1,TGTGCCAGTAGTCCAGGGCACAACACTGAAGCTTTCTTT,CASSPGHNTEAFF
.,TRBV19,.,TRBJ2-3,TGTGCCAGTAGTATCCCCCAGGTTCGTGGAGATACGCAGTATTTT,CASSIPQVRGDTQYF
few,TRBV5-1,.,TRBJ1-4,TGCGCCAGCAGCCAAACCGGACAGTTATCGATAGAAAAACTGTTTTTT,CASSQTGQLSIEKLFF
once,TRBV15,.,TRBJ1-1,TGTGCCACCAGCAGAGATTTCTCGGGGAACACTGAAGCTTTCTTT,CATSRDFSGNTEAFF
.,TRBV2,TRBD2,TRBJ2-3,TGTGCCGGGTTAGCGGGGGGGCCAATGGGGACAGATACGCAGTATTTT,CAGLAGGPMGTDTQYF
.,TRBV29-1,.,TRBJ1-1,TGCAGCGTTGACGGGGGAGGACCTATGAACACTGAAGCTTTCTTT,CSVDGGGPMNTEAFF
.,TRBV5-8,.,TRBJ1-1,TGTGCCAGCAGCTTGGGAGGGACTGCGGCAGTTCTAAACACTGAAGCTTTCTTT,CASSLGGTAAVLNTEAFF
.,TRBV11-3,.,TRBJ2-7,TGTGCCAGCAGCTCGGGACACCCGAGCTCCTACGAGCAGTACTTC,CASSSGHPSSYEQYF
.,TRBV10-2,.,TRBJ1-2,TGCGCCAGCAGTGCGTCTCGGCAGGGTGGGATCCTCGGCTACACCTTC,CASSASRQGGILGYTF
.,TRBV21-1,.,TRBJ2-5,TGTGCCAGCAGCACGGAGGGTGGGCAAGAGACCCAGTACTTC,CASSTEGGQETQYF
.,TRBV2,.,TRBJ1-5,TGTGCCAGCAGTATGATGCGCGGGGCGAGCAATCAGCCCCAGCATTTT,CASSMMRGASNQPQHF
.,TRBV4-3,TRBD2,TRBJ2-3,TGCGCCAGCAGCCAAGGACGCTTTAGCGGGGACCCCGATACGCAGTATTTT,CASSQGRFSGDPDTQYF
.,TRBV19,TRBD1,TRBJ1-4,TGTGCCAGTAGTATAGGACAGGGGACTAATGAAAAACTGTTTTTT,CASSIGQGTNEKLFF
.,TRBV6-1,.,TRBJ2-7,TGTGCCAGCAGTTCAGGGAACTCCTACGAGCAGTACTTC,CASSSGNSYEQYF
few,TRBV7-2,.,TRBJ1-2,TGTGCCAGCAGCTTAGGGGCCACAGGGATTGATGGCTACACCTTC,CASSLGATGIDGYTF
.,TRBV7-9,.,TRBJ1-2,TGTGCCAGCAGCTTAGGATCGGCGGCGGCTTACTACACCTTC,CASSLGSAAAYYTF
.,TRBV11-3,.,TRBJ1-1,TGTGCCAGCAGCTTAGATAGTGCAGGGAACACTGAAGCTTTCTTT,CASSLDSAGNTEAFF
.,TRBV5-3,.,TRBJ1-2,TGTGCCAGACCTGGGGCACCCCTTAACTATGGCTACACCTTC,CARPGAPLNYGYTF
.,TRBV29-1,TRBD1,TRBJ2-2,TGCAGCGTTGGACAGGGCGTCTCCGGGGAGCTGTTTTTT,CSVGQGVSGELFF
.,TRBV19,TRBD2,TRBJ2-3,TGTGCCAGTAGTCTAACAACCGGGACTAGCGGGTGGGATACGCAGTATTTT,CASSLTTGTSGWDTQYF
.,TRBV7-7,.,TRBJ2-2,TGTGCCAGCAGCTTAATCCAGGGGGGAAATACCGGGGAGCTGTTTTTT,CASSLIQGGNTGELFF
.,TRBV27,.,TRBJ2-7,TGTGCCAGCAGTTTACGAGGAGCCTACGAGCAGTACTTC,CASSLRGAYEQYF
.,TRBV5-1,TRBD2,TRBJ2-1,TGCGCCAGCAGCGAGACTAGCGGGCGTAACAATGAGCAGTTCTTC,CASSETSGRNNEQFF
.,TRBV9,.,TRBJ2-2,TGTGCCAGCAGCGCCATCACAGCGAACACCGGGGAGCTGTTTTTT,CASSAITANTGELFF
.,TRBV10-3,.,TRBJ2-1,TGTGCCATCAGTGGGCCGGGAGTAGGGAGTGAGCAGTTCTTC,CAISGPGVGSEQFF
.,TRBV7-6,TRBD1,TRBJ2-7,TGTGCCAGCAGCTTAGACGGGGACAGAAACTACGAGCAGTACTTC,CASSLDGDRNYEQYF
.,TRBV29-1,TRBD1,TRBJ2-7,TGCAGCGTCGAACAGGGGTCCTACGAGCAGTACTTC,CSVEQGSYEQYF
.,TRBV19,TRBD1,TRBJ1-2,TGTGCCAGTACCCCAAGGGACAGAACTTATGGCTACACCTTC,CASTPRDRTYGYTF
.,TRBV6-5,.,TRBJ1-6,TGTGCCAGCAGTCCGCGGGAGAATTCACCCCTCCACTTT,CASSPRENSPLHF
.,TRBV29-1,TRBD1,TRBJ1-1,TGCAGCGTTCCTTCGCCACAGGGGACGAACACTGAAGCTTTCTTT,CSVPSPQGTNTEAFF
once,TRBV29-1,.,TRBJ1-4,TGCAGCGTGGGAGGGGGAAGAAGAACTAATGAAAAACTGTTTTTT,CSVGGGRRTNEKLFF
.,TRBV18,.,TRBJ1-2,TGTGCCAGCTCACCTACAACATTAAGGGGCGCTAGCTACACCTTC,CASSPTTLRGASYTF
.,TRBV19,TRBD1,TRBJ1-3,TGTGCCAGTAGTACGAACCCCCGGAGAGGGGGCTTCTCTGGAAACACCATATATTTT,CASSTNPRRGGFSGNTIYF
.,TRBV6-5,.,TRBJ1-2,TGTGCCAGCAGTAATATCATGGAGGGCAACTATGGCTACACCTTC,CASSNIMEGNYGYTF
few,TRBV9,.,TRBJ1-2,TGTGCCAGCAGCGTAGAGCAGGCGCCTTATGGCTACACCTTC,CASSVEQAPYGYTF
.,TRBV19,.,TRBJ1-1,TGTGCCAGTAAGCAGGGGAACACTGAAGCTTTCTTT,CASKQGNTEAFF
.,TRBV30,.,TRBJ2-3,TGTGCCTGGACGTCGCGGGGCTACACAGATACGCAGTATTTT,CAWTSRGYTDTQYF